There are many counts of the clone carrying this TCR beta chain. Its antigen is undetermined. The sample is drawn from a study of T-cell memory formation after mild COVID-19. About the research overall: TCR clusters were largely donor specific. Broader study findings: Day 15 to 85 contracting clones showed balanced CD4/CD8; day 15 to 37 expanders favored CD4+. Cross-reactive memory appears to have joined, as suggested by some responding clones showing up in pre-infection memory.

The CDR3 runs to 17 residues. The ends were cut back, 4 bases at V and 0 bases at J, with 16 bases in the middle. Germline CDR1 and CDR2: MGHRA and YSYEKL. TCRdb called the 5' RACE reads again in MiXCR, with one record for every CDR3 protein. Of 30,000 to 35,000 distinct CDR3 sequences listed, around 8% are singletons. The receptor was derived from a man younger than 35 who had mild COVID-19 (a few samples of this study predate the infection). Cell type and time point are not known. The V gene is TRBV4-1, the J gene TRBJ2-1; D is uncertain. What was sequenced was PBMCs or a T cell subset sorted from them (not recorded which). The CDR3 region is CASSLTPFTVSYNEQFF. The CDR3 DNA sequence: TGCGCCAGCAGCCTGACCCCCTTCACTGTCTCCTACAATGAGCAGTTCTTC.